This T cell receptor (beta chain) was sequenced during a study of T cells in Graves' hyperthyroidism and ophthalmopathy. Study conclusions and caveats: Classification by a 13 V-J model distinguished ophthalmopathy from stable hyperthyroidism.

Amplification targeted TCR beta CDR3 regions from RNA transcripts. The study used the HTBI primer set for a first-round RT-PCR of the TCR CDR3. TCRdb reprocessed the multiplex PCR reads via MiXCR and lists one record per CDR3 protein. The sample includes around 540,000 distinct CDR3 sequences, about 16% of them seen just once. Diagnostic assessment was based on clinical symptoms, serum thyroxine and TRAb, thyroid ultrasound and orbital computed tomography. This CDR3 is 16 amino acids long. Trimming left V 3 bases short and J 5 bases short, with 18 bases between. The germline V gene encodes CDR1 SGHTA and CDR2 FQGTGA. The table lists this clonotype with many counts. Its antigen is undetermined.

This sequence joins TRBV7-3 and TRBJ2-3; D remains unclear. Specimen: blood. This receptor was obtained from a woman aged 25 to 45 with Graves' ophthalmopathy. The CDR3, as DNA: TGTGCCAGCAGCTTTGGCCCAGGTCACACGGTAGATACGCAGTATTTT. Translating it yields CASSFGPGHTVDTQYF.